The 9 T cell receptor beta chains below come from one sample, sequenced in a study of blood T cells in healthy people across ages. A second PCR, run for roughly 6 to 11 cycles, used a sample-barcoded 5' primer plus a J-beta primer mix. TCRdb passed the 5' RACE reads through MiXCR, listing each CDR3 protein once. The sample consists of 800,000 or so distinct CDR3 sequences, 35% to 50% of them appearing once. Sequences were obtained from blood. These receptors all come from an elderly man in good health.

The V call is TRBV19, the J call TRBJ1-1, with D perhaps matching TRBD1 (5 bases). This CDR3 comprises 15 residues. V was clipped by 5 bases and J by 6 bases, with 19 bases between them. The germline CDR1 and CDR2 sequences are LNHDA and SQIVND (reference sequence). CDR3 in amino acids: CASSPISLGAPEAFF. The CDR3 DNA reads TGTGCCAGTAGTCCGATCTCCCTAGGGGCGCCTGAAGCTTTCTTT.

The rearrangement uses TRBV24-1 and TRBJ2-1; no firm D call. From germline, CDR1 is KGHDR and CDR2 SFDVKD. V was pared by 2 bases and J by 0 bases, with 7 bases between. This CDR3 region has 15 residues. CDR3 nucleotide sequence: TGTGCCACCAGTGATTGGGGAAGCTCCTACAATGAGCAGTTCTTC. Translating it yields CATSDWGSSYNEQFF.

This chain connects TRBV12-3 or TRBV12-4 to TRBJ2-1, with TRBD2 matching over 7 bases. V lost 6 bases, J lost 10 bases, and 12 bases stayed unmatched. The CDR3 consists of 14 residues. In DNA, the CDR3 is TGTGCCAGCAGCTACCGGCGCACTAGCGTCGAGCAGTTCTTC. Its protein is CASSYRRTSVEQFF.

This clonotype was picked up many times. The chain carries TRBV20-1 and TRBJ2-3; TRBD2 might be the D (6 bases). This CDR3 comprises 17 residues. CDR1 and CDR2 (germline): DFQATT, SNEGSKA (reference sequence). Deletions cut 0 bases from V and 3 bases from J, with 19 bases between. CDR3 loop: CSARDLGGRGLTDTQYF. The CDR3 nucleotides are TGCAGTGCTAGAGATCTAGGAGGGAGAGGGTTAACAGATACGCAGTATTTT.

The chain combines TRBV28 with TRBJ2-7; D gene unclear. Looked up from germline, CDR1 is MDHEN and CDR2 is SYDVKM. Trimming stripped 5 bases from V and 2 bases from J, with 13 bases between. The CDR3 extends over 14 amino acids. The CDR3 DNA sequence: TGTGCCAGCAGTCCGTCCAGGAAGACCTACGAGCAGTACTTC. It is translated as CASSPSRKTYEQYF.

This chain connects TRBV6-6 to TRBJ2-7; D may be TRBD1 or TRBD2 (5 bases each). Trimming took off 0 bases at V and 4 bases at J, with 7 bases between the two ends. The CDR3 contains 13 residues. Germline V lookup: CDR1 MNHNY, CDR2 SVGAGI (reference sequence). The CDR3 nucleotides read TGTGCCAGCAGTTACTCGTGGGGGTACGAGCAGTACTTC. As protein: CASSYSWGYEQYF.

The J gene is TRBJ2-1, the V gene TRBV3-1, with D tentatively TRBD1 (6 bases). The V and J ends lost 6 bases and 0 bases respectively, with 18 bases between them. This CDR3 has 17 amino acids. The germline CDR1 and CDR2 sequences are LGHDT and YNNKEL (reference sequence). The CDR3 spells CASSPIPGQLSYNEQFF. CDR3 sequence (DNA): TGTGCCAGCAGTCCCATTCCGGGACAACTCTCCTACAATGAGCAGTTCTTC.

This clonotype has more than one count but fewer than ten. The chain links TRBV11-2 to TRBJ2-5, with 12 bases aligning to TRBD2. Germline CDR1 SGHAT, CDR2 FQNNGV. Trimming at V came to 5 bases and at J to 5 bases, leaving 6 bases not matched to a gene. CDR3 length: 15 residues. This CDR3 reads CASSLAGGRFETQYF. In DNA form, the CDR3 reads TGTGCCAGCAGCCTAGCGGGAGGGCGGTTCGAGACCCAGTACTTC. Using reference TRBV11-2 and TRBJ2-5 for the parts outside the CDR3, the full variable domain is EAGVAQSPRYKIIEKRQSVAFWCNPISGHATLYWYQQILGQGPKLLIQFQNNGVVDDSQLPKDRFSAERLKGVDSTLKIQPAKLEDSAVYLCASSLAGGRFETQYFGPGTRLLVL.

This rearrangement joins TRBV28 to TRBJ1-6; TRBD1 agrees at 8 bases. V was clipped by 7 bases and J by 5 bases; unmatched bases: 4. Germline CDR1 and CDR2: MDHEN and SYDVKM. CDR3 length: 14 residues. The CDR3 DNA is TGTGCCAGCACCAAGACAGGGGATAATTCACCCCTCCACTTT. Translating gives CASTKTGDNSPLHF.